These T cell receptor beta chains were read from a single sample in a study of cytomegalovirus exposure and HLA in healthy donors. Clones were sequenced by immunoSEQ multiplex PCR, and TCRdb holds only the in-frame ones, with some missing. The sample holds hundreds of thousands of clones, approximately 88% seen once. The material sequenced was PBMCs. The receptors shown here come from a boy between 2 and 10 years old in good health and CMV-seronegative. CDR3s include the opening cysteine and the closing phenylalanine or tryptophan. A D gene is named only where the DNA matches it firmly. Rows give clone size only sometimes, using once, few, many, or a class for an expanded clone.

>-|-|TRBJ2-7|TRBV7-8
TGTGCCAGCAGCCTGGCAAGGGGTAGTAACGAGCAGTACTTC
CASSLARGSNEQYF
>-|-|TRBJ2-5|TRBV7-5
TGTGCCAGAAGCTTACGTCGGTCTATCCGGGTGGAGGAAGAGACCCAGTACTTC
CARSLRRSIRVEEETQYF
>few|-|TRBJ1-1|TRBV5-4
TGTGCCAGCTCCCCGATGGAGACAGTGAACACTGAAGCTTTCTTT
CASSPMETVNTEAFF
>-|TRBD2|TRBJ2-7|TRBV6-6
TGTGCCAGCAGTTACCGGGGGGTAGCCTACGAGCAGTACTTC
CASSYRGVAYEQYF
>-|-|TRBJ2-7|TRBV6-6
TGTGCCAGCAGTTATGCGGACTCCTACGAGCAGTACTTC
CASSYADSYEQYF
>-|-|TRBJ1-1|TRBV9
TGTGCCAGCAGCGTACTCGAGGCTGAAGCTTTCTTT
CASSVLEAEAFF
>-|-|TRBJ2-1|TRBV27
TGTGCCAGCAGTCCCACAGACAGAACCGTCTGGGAGCAGTTCTTC
CASSPTDRTVWEQFF
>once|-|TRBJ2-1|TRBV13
TGTGCCAGCAGCTTTCTAGCGACAGACCCCAATGAGCAGTTCTTC
CASSFLATDPNEQFF
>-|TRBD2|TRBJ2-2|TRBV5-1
TGCGCCAGCTCAACCACCCAGACTAGCGGGTTCCCCGGGGAGCTGTTTTTT
CASSTTQTSGFPGELFF
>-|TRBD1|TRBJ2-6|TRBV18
TGTGCCAGCTCACCTAAGGGACAGGGACTCCCTGGGGCCAACGTCCTGACTTTC
CASSPKGQGLPGANVLTF
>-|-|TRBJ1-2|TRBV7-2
TGTGCCAGCAGTCCCAGTGGTAACTATGGCTACACCTTC
CASSPSGNYGYTF
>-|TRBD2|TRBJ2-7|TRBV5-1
TGCGCCAGCAGCCCGAGACTAGCGGGGGGTTCCGACGAGCAGTACTTC
CASSPRLAGGSDEQYF
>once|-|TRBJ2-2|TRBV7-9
TGTGCCAGCAGCCCTCGGGCGGGGAGGAACACCGGGGAGCTGTTTTTT
CASSPRAGRNTGELFF
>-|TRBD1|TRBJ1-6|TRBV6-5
TGTGCCAGCAGAAAAGGGGGCGAGAATAATTCACCCCTCCACTTT
CASRKGGENNSPLHF
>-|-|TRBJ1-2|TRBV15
TGTGCCACCAGCAGAGATCGGGGGGCGCATGGCTACACCTTC
CATSRDRGAHGYTF
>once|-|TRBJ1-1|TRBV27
TGTGCCAGCAGTTTACGAGGGAACACTGAAGCTTTCTTT
CASSLRGNTEAFF
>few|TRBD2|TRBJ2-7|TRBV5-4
TGTGCCAGCAGTTCTGGACTAGCGGGAGTCTACGAGCAGTACTTC
CASSSGLAGVYEQYF
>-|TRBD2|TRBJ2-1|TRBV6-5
TGTGCCACCTCTCCGGGACTAGCGGTCAATGAGCAGTTCTTC
CATSPGLAVNEQFF
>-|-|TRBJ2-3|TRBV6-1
TGTGCCAGCAGCCGCTCCGGGGGCACAGATACGCAGTATTTT
CASSRSGGTDTQYF
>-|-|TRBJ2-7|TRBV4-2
TGTGCCAGCAGCCAAGGGAGGGGTCGGTACGAGCAGTACTTC
CASSQGRGRYEQYF
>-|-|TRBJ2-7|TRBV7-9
TGTGCCAGCAGCTCTGGACTGAGTAGCTCCTACGAGCAGTACTTC
CASSSGLSSSYEQYF
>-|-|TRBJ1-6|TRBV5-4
TGTGCCAGCAGCTTGGCACAGGGCGCTGGGCGGACCCTCCACTTT
CASSLAQGAGRTLHF
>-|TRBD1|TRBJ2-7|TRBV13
TGTGCCAGCAGCGCCGGGACAGGGACCTACGAGCAGTACTTC
CASSAGTGTYEQYF
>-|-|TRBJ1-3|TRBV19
TGTGCCAGTAGTATGGAGGCGGCCTCTGGAAACACCATATATTTT
CASSMEAASGNTIYF
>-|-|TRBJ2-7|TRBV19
TGTGCCAGTAGTGAGGGGGTGACCTACGAGCAGTACTTC
CASSEGVTYEQYF
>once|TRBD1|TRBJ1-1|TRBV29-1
TGCAGCGTGAACGCCGACAGGGGGTTTGACACTGAAGCTTTCTTT
CSVNADRGFDTEAFF
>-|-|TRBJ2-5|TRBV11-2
TGTGCCAGCAGCCCCGGATGGGGGCGAGAGACCCAGTACTTC
CASSPGWGRETQYF
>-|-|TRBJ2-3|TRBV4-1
TGCGCCAGCAGCCAACCCTCCAGCACAGATACGCAGTATTTT
CASSQPSSTDTQYF
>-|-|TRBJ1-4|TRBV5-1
TGCGCCACCCGGGCCGGGTCCCAGGGCGGTGAAAAACTGTTTTTT
CATRAGSQGGEKLFF